The clone carrying this T cell receptor beta chain has a single count. The data stem from a study of T cell changes during pregnancy in multiple sclerosis. TCRdb's copy holds only in-frame clones and misses some; the assay was immunoSEQ multiplex PCR. This table has approximately 59,000 clones, under 95% appearing once. The V end lost 2 bases, the J end lost 2 bases, and 8 bases lay between the germline ends. The CDR3 length is 13 residues. Germline loops: CDR1 SGHNT, CDR2 YYREEE (reference sequence). The receptor's source is a female donor in good health, enrolled as a control in a pregnancy study. The material was peripheral blood, obtained in the third trimester of pregnancy. This rearrangement joins TRBV5-4 to TRBJ2-7; D is possibly TRBD2 (5 bases). The CDR3 DNA follows: TGTGCCAGCAGCTTCGACGGGACCTACGAGCAGTACTTC. This translates into CASSFDGTYEQYF.